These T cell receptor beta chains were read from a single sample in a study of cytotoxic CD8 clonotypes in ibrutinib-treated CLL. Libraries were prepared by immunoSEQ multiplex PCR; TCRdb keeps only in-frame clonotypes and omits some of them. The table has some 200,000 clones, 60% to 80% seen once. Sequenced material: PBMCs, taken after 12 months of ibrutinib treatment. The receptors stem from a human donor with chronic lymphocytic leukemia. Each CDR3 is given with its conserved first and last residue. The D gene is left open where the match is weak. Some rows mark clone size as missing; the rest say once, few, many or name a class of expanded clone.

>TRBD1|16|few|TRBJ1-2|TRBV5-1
CASSWRDRNFNYGYTF
TGCGCCAGCAGCTGGAGGGACAGGAATTTTAACTATGGCTACACCTTC
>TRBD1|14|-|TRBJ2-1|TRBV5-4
CASTMTGGYNEQFF
TGTGCCAGCACCATGACAGGGGGCTACAATGAGCAGTTCTTC
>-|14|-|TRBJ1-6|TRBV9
CASSVGGGNSPLHF
TGTGCCAGCAGCGTAGGAGGGGGGAATTCACCCCTCCACTTT
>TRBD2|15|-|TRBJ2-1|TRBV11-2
CASSLLLAMGNEQFF
TGTGCCAGCAGCTTACTACTAGCGATGGGGAATGAGCAGTTCTTC
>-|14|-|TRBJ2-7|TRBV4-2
CASSQVGQTYEQYF
TGTGCCAGCAGCCAAGTTGGACAGACCTACGAGCAGTACTTC
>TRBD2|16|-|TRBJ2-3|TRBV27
CASSSIAGGEGKTQYF
TGTGCCAGCAGTTCCATAGCGGGGGGGGAAGGCAAGACGCAGTATTTT
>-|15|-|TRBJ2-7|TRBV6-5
CASSYNGQGGYEQYF
TGTGCCAGCAGTTATAATGGGCAGGGGGGTTACGAGCAGTACTTC
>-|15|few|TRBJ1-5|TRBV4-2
CASSQDRGIGQPQHF
TGTGCCAGCAGCCAAGATAGAGGGATAGGTCAGCCCCAGCATTTT
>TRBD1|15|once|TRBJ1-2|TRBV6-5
CASRRGTAITWGYTF
TGTGCCAGCAGAAGAGGGACAGCAATTACGTGGGGCTACACCTTC
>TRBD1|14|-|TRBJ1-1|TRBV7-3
CASSRQGARTEAFF
TGTGCCAGCAGCAGACAGGGGGCCCGAACTGAAGCTTTCTTT
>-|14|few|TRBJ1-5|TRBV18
CASSPLGFGQPQHF
TGTGCCAGCTCACCACTTGGGTTTGGTCAGCCCCAGCATTTT
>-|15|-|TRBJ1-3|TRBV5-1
CASSPGTTSGNTIYF
TGCGCCAGCAGCCCCGGGACAACCTCTGGAAACACCATATATTTT
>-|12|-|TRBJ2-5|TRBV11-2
CASSLTQETQYF
TGTGCCAGCAGCTTAACTCAAGAGACCCAGTACTTC
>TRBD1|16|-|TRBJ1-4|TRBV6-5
CASSYDRDWPIEKLFF
TGTGCCAGCAGTTACGACAGGGATTGGCCTATTGAAAAACTGTTTTTT
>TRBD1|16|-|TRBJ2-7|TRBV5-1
CASSLPQDRSSYEQYF
TGCGCCAGCAGCTTGCCCCAGGACAGGAGCTCCTACGAGCAGTACTTC
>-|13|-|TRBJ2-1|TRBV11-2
CASSFSGRNEQFF
TGTGCCAGCAGCTTTTCCGGGCGTAATGAGCAGTTCTTC
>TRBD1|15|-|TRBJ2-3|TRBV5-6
CASSLQGFYMNTQYF
TGTGCCAGCAGCTTACAGGGGTTTTATATGAATACGCAGTATTTT
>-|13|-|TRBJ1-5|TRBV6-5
CASRSLGGQPQHF
TGTGCCAGCAGGTCCCTCGGTGGGCAGCCCCAGCATTTT
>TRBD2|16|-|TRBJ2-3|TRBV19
CASSRALAGGRDTQYF
TGTGCCAGTAGTCGCGCGCTAGCGGGAGGCCGGGATACGCAGTATTTT
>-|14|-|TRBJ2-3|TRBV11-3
CASSLGGETDTQYF
TGTGCCAGCAGCTTAGGAGGAGAAACAGATACGCAGTATTTT
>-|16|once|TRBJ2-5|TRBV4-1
CASSQEPRATGETQYF
TGCGCCAGCAGCCAAGAACCGAGGGCCACTGGAGAGACCCAGTACTTC
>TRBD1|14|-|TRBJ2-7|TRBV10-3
CAISDRGQGYEQYF
TGTGCCATCAGTGACAGGGGGCAGGGATACGAGCAGTACTTC
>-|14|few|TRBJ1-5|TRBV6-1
CASSEFGGAQPQHF
TGTGCCAGCAGTGAATTTGGGGGTGCGCAGCCCCAGCATTTT
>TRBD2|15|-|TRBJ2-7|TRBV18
CASSPRTSGTYEQYF
TGTGCCAGCTCACCCCGGACTAGCGGAACCTACGAGCAGTACTTC
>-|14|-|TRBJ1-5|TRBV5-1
CASSLGVTNQPQHF
TGCGCCAGCAGCTTGGGAGTAACCAATCAGCCCCAGCATTTT
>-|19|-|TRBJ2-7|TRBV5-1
CASSLEWYHGGSDTYEQYF
TGCGCCAGCAGCTTGGAGTGGTATCATGGGGGTTCAGACACCTACGAGCAGTACTTC
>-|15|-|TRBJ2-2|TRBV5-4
CASSLGGASTGELFF
TGTGCCAGCAGCTTGGGGGGCGCGAGCACCGGGGAGCTGTTTTTT
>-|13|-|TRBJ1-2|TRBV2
CASSDSGGYGYTF
TGTGCCAGCAGTGATTCTGGGGGTTATGGCTACACCTTC
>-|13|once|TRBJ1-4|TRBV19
CASRSQLNEKLFF
TGTGCCAGTAGGAGCCAGCTAAATGAAAAACTGTTTTTT
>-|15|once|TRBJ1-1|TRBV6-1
CASKGVLTLNTEAFF
TGTGCCAGCAAAGGAGTGCTAACCCTGAACACTGAAGCTTTCTTT
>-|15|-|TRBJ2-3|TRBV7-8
CASSQRGLGTDTQYF
TGTGCCAGCAGCCAAAGGGGATTGGGCACAGATACGCAGTATTTT
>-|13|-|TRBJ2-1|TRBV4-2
CASSNLANNEQFF
TGTGCCAGCAGCAACCTCGCTAACAATGAGCAGTTCTTC
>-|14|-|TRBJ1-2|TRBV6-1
CASSDYPYDYGYTF
TGTGCCAGCAGTGATTACCCCTACGACTATGGCTACACCTTC
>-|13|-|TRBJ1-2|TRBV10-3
CAISESRMLGYTF
TGTGCCATCAGTGAGTCGAGAATGCTTGGCTACACCTTC
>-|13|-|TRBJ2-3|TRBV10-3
CAISRAGEDTQYF
TGTGCCATCAGTCGAGCGGGTGAAGATACGCAGTATTTT
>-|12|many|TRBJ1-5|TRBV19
CASRGGGQPQHF
TGTGCCAGTAGAGGTGGTGGGCAGCCCCAGCATTTT
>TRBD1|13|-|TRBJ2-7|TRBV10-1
CASTGGQPYEQYF
TGCGCCAGCACAGGGGGACAGCCGTACGAGCAGTACTTC
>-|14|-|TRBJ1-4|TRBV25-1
CASGSGGSNEKLFF
TGTGCCAGCGGGAGCGGGGGGTCTAATGAAAAACTGTTTTTT
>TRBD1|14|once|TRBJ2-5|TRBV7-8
CASSPYRGQETQYF
TGTGCCAGCAGCCCGTACAGGGGGCAAGAGACCCAGTACTTC
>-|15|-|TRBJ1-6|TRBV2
CASSELTQGRSPLHF
TGTGCCAGCAGTGAATTGACCCAGGGGAGGTCACCCCTCCACTTT
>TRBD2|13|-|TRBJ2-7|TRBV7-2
CASTSNWGGEQYF
TGTGCCAGCACCTCCAACTGGGGGGGCGAGCAGTACTTC
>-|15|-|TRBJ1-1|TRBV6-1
CASSEGGEPYTEAFF
TGTGCCAGCAGTGAGGGAGGGGAACCGTACACTGAAGCTTTCTTT
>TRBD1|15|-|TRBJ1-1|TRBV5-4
CASSSGDRGYTEAFF
TGTGCCAGCAGCTCGGGGGACAGGGGATACACTGAAGCTTTCTTT
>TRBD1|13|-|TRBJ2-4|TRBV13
CASSGQGTNIQYF
TGTGCCAGCAGCGGACAGGGGACCAACATTCAGTACTTC
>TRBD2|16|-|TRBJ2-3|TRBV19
CASSRLAGGLSDTQYF
TGTGCCAGTAGCCGTCTCGCGGGGGGGCTAAGTGATACGCAGTATTTT
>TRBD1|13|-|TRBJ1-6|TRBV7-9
CASSAWDSSPLHF
TGTGCCAGCAGCGCATGGGACAGCTCACCCCTCCACTTT
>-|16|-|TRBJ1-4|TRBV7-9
CASSLSRRRQAEKLFF
TGTGCCAGCAGCTTATCTCGACGTCGCCAAGCCGAAAAACTGTTTTTT
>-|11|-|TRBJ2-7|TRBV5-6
CASSHLHEQYF
TGTGCCAGCAGCCACCTCCACGAGCAGTACTTC
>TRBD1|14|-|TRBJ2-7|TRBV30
CAWSVGTGPYEQYF
TGTGCCTGGAGTGTGGGGACAGGGCCCTACGAGCAGTACTTC
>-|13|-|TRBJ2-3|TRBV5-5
CASSLYSTDTQYF
TGTGCCAGCAGCTTGTACAGCACAGATACGCAGTATTTT
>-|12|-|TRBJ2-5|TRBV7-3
CASSFDQETQYF
TGTGCCAGCAGCTTCGACCAAGAGACCCAGTACTTC
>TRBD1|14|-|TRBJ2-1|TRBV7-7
CASSLDRGGNEQFF
TGTGCTAGCAGCTTAGACAGGGGGGGCAATGAGCAGTTCTTC
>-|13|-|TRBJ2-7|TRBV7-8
CASSSRGTYEQYF
TGTGCCAGCAGTTCCCGAGGGACCTACGAGCAGTACTTC
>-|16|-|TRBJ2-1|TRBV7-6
CASSAERPSPYNEQFF
TGTGCCAGCAGCGCCGAACGGCCTTCCCCCTACAATGAGCAGTTCTTC
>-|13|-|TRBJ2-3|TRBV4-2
CASSPGSADTQYF
TGTGCCAGCAGCCCGGGAAGTGCAGATACGCAGTATTTT
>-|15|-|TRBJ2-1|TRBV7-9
CASSLMGLSYNEQFF
TGTGCCAGCAGCTTAATGGGGTTGTCCTACAATGAGCAGTTCTTC
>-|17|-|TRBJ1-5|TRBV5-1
CASSLEPAGYSNQPQHF
TGCGCCAGCAGCTTGGAACCCGCGGGGTATAGCAATCAGCCCCAGCATTTT
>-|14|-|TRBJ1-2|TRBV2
CASSERGGIYGYTF
TGTGCCAGCAGTGAACGGGGCGGAATATATGGCTACACCTTC
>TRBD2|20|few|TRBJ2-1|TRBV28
CASSLDPPGVAGGYEGEQFF
TGTGCCAGCAGTTTAGACCCCCCCGGGGTAGCGGGAGGGTACGAAGGTGAGCAGTTCTTC